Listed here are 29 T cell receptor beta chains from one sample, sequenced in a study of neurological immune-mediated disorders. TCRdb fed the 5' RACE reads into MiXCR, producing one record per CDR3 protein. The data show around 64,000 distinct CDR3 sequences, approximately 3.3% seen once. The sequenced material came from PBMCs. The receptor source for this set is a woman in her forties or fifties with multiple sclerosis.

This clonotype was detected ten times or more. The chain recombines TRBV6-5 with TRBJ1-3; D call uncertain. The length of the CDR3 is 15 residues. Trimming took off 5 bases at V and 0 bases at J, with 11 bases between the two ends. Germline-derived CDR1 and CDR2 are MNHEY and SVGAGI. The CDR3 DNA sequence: TGTGCCAGCAGTCCCGTTTCAAGCTCTGGAAACACCATATATTTT. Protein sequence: CASSPVSSSGNTIYF.

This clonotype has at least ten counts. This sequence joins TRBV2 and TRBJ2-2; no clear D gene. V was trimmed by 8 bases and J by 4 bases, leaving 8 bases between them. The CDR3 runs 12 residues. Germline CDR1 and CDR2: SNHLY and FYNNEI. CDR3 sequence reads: CASGWSTGELFF. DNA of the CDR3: TGTGCCAGCGGCTGGTCCACCGGGGAGCTGTTTTTT.

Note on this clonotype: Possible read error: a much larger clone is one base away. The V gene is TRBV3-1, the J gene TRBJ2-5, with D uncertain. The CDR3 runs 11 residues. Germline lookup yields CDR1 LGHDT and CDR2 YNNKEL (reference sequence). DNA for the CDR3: TGTGCCAGCCGCCACCAAGAGACCCAGTACTTC. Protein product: CASRHQETQYF.

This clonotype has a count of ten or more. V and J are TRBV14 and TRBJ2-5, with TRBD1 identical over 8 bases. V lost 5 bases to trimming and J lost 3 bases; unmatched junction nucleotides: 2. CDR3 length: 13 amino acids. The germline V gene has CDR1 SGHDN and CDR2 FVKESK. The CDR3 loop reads CASSWTGKETQYF. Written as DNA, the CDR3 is TGTGCCAGCAGCTGGACAGGGAAAGAGACCCAGTACTTC.

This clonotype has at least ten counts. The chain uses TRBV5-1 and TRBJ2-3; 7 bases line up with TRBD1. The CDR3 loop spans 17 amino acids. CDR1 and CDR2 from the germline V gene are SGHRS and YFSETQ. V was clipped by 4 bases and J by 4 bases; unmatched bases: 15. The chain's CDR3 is CASSPTNILQGSDTQYF. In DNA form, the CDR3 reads TGCGCCAGCAGCCCCACGAATATACTACAGGGGTCAGATACGCAGTATTTT.

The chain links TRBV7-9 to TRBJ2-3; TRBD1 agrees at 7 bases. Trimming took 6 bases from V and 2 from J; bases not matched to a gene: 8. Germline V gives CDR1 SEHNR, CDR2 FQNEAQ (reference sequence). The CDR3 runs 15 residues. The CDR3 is CASRPQGIPTDTQYF. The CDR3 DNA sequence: TGTGCCAGCAGGCCACAGGGGATTCCCACAGATACGCAGTATTTT. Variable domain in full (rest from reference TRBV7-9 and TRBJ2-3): DTGVSQNPRHKITKRGQNVTFRCDPISEHNRLYWYRQTLGQGPEFLTYFQNEAQLEKSRLLSDRFSAERPKGSFSTLEIQRTEQGDSAMYLCASRPQGIPTDTQYFGPGTRLTVL.

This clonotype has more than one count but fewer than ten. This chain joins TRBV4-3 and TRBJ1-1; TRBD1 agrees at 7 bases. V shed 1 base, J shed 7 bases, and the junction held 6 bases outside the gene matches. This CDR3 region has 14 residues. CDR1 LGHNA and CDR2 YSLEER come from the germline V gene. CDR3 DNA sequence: TGCGCCAGCAGCCAAGCGGGACAGTTAAGTGAAGCTTTCTTT. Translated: CASSQAGQLSEAFF.

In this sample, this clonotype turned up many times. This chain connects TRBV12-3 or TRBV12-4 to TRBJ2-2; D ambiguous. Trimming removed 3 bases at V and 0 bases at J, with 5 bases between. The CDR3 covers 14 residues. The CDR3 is CASSLLANTGELFF. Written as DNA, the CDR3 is TGTGCCAGCAGTTTGTTAGCGAACACCGGGGAGCTGTTTTTT.

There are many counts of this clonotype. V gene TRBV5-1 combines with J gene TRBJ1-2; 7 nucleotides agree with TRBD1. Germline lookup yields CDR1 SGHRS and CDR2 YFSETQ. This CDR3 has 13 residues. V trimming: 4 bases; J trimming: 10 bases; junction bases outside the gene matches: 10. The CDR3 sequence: CASSLDPTGTYTF. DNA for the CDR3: TGCGCCAGCAGCCTAGACCCGACAGGGACCTACACCTTC.

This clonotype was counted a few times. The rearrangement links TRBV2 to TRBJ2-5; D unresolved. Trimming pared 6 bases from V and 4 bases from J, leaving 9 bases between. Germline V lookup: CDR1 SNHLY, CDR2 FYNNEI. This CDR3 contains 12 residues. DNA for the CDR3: TGTGCCAGCAGACAAGAGCGAGAGACCCAGTACTTC. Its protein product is CASRQERETQYF.

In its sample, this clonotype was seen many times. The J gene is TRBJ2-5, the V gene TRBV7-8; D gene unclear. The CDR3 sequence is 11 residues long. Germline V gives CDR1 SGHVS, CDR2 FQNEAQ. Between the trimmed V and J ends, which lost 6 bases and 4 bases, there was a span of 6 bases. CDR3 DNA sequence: TGTGCCAGCAGTGGAATAGAGACCCAGTACTTC. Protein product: CASSGIETQYF.

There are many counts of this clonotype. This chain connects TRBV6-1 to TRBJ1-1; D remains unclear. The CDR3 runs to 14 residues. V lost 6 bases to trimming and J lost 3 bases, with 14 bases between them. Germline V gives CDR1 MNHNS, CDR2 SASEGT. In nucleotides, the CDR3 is TGTGCCAGCAGGGACCCCCGGCGGGACACTGAAGCTTTCTTT. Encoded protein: CASRDPRRDTEAFF.

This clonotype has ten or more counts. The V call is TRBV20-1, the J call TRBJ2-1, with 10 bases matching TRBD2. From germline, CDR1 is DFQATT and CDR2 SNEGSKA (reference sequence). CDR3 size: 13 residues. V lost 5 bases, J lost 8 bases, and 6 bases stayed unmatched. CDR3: CSACPSGRDEQFF. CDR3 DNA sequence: TGCAGTGCTTGTCCTAGCGGGAGAGATGAGCAGTTCTTC.

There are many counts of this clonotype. The CDR3 sequence is CASSRGGLAGMGDTQYF. CDR3 in DNA: TGCGCCAGCAGCCGGGGGGGGCTAGCGGGAATGGGAGATACGCAGTATTTT. This chain connects TRBV4-1 to TRBJ2-3, with 9 bases lining up with TRBD2. The CDR3 runs 17 residues. V was clipped by 4 bases and J by 5 bases; unmatched bases: 13. CDR1 is MGHRA, CDR2 YSYEKL, per germline.

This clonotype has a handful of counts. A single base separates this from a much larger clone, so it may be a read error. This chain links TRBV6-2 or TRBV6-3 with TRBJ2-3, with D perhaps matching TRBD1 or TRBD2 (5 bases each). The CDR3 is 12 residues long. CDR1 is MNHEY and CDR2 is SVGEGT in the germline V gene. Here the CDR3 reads CDSSYGAYTQYF. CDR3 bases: TGTGACAGCAGTTACGGGGCGTATACGCAGTATTTT.

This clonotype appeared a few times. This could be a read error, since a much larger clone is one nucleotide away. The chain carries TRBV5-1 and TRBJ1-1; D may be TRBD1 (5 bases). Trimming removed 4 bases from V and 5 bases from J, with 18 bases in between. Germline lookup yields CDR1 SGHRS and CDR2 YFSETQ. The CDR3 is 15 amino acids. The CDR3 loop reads CASSPHGGTRTEAFF. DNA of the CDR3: TGCGCCAGCAGCCCGCACGGCGGGACGCGGACTGAAGCTTTCTTT. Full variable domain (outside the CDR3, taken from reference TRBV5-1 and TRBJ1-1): KAGVTQTPRYLIKTRGQQVTLSCSPISGHRSVSWYQQTPGQGLQFLFEYFSETQRNKGNFPGRFSGRQFSNSRSEMNVSTLELGDSALYLCASSPHGGTRTEAFFGQGTRLTVV.

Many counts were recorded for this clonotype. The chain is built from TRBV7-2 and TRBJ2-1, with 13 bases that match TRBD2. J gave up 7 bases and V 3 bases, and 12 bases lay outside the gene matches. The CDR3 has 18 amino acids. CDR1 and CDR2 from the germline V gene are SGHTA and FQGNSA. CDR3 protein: CASSLWTSGSWLGNEQFF. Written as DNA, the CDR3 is TGTGCCAGCAGCTTGTGGACTAGCGGGAGTTGGTTGGGGAATGAGCAGTTCTTC.

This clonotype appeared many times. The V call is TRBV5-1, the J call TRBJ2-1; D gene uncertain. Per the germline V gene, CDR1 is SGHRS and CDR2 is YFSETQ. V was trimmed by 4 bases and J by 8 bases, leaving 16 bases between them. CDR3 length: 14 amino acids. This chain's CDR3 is CASSRSGVVYEQFF. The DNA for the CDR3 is TGCGCCAGCAGCAGGAGTGGGGTTGTTTATGAGCAGTTCTTC.

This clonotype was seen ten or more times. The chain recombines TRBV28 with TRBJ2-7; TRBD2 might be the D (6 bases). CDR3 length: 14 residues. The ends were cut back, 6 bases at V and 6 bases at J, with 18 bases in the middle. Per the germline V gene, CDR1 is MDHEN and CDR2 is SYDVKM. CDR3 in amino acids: CASRPPGLTGEQYF. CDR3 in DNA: TGTGCCAGCAGACCGCCAGGACTAACGGGCGAGCAGTACTTC.

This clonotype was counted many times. In nucleotides, the CDR3 is TGTGCCAGCAGCTTAAGAGTTAACACCGGGGAGCTGTTTTTT. It encodes CASSLRVNTGELFF. V gene TRBV7-3 combines with J gene TRBJ2-2; D gene unclear. Germline CDR1 is SGHTA and CDR2 is FQGTGA. This CDR3 contains 14 residues. V shed 1 base and J shed 2 bases, with 5 bases lying between them.

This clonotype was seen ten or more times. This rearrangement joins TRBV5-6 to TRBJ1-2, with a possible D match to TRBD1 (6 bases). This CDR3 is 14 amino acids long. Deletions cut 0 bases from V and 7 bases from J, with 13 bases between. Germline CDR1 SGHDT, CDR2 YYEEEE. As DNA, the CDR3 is TGTGCCAGCAGCTTGGATCAGGGGTCTCGTGGCTACACCTTC. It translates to CASSLDQGSRGYTF.

Written as DNA, the CDR3 is TGTGCCAGCAGTTCGACAGGGCCTAATGAAAAACTGTTTTTT. It is translated as CASSSTGPNEKLFF. This rearrangement joins TRBV27 to TRBJ1-4; 7 bases match TRBD1. The V and J ends lost 4 bases and 3 bases, in that order; junction bases with no gene match: 2. Germline V lookup: CDR1 MNHEY, CDR2 SMNVEV (reference sequence). The CDR3 consists of 14 residues. Drawing the rest from reference TRBV27 and TRBJ1-4, the complete variable domain is EAQVTQNPRYLITVTGKKLTVTCSQNMNHEYMSWYRQDPGLGLRQIYYSMNVEVTDKGDVPEGYKVSRKEKRNFPLILESPSPNQTSLYFCASSSTGPNEKLFFGSGTQLSVL.

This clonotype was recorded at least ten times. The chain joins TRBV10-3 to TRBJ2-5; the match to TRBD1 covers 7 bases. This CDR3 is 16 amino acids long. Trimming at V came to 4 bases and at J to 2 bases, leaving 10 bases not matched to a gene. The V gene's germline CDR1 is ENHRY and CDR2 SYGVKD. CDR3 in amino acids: CAISGKPGQPQETQYF. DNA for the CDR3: TGTGCCATCAGTGGTAAACCGGGACAGCCTCAAGAGACCCAGTACTTC.

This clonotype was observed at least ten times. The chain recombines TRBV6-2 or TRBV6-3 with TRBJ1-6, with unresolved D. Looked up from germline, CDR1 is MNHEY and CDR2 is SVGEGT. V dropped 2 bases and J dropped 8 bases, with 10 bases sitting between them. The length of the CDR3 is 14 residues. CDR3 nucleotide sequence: TGTGCCAGCAGTTACGGGCCGAGGGATTCACCCCTCCACTTT. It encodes CASSYGPRDSPLHF.

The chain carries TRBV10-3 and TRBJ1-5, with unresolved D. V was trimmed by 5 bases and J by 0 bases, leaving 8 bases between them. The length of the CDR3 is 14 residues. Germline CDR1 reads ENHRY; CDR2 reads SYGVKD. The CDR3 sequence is CAISSHYSNQPQHF. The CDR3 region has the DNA TGTGCCATCAGTTCACACTATAGCAATCAGCCCCAGCATTTT.

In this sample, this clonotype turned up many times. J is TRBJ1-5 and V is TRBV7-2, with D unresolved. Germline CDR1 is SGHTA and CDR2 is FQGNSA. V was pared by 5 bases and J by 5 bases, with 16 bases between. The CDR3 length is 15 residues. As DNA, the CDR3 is TGTGCCAGCAGCCGTCGGTTAGCGTCGGATCAGCCCCAGCATTTT. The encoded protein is CASSRRLASDQPQHF.

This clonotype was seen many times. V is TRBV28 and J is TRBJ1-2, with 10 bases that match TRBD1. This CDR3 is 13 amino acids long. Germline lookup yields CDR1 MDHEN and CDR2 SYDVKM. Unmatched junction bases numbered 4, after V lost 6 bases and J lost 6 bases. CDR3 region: CASRTGGLDGYTF. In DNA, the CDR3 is TGTGCCAGCAGGACAGGGGGCCTGGATGGCTACACCTTC.

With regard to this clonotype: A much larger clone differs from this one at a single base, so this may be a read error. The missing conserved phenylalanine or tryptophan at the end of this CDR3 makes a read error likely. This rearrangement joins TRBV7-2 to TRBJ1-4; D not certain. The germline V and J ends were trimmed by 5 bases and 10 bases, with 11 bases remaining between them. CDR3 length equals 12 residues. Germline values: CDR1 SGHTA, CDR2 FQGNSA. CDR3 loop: CASSPEPGKLFC. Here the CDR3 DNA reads TGTGCCAGCAGCCCTGAACCGGGAAAACTGTTTTGT.

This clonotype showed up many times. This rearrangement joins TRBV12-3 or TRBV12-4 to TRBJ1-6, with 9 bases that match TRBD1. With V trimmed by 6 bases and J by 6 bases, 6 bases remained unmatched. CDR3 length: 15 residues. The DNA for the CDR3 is TGTGCCAGCAGGCGAGACAGGGGGGGTAATTCACCCCTCCACTTT. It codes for CASRRDRGGNSPLHF.